The clone carrying this T cell receptor beta chain came up a few times. Its target is not known. The data stem from a study of response to subunit inactivated influenza vaccine. MiXCR, run by TCRdb on the RT-PCR reads, gives a single entry per CDR3 protein. The sample lists more than 700,000 distinct CDR3 sequences, around 21% occurring once. Findings and caveats of the study: Every seasonal influenza vaccination brings in few new T cells, the authors suggested.

The receptor comes from a man aged 45 to 65 who received an inactivated influenza vaccine. The material was PBMCs from blood, obtained around 5 days after vaccination.

CDR3 in DNA: TGCAGCGTTAGGACTAGCGTCTACGAGCAGTACTTC. This encodes CSVRTSVYEQYF. The J gene is TRBJ2-7, the V gene TRBV29-1, with 9 bases matching TRBD2. CDR3 size: 12 residues. Germline assignment: CDR1 SQVTM and CDR2 ANQGSEA. V lost 5 bases and J lost 3; bases outside the gene matches: 2.